Each of the 14 T cell receptor beta chains below was sequenced from the same sample in a study of T cells in Graves' hyperthyroidism and ophthalmopathy (dated by TCRdb to about 2019). Libraries were constructed by multiplex PCR. TCRdb shows the sequencer as Illumina HiSeq 2000. The TCR beta CDR3 regions were amplified from RNA transcripts. The first round of RT-PCR for the TCR CDR3 was performed with the HTBI primer set and the Qiagen OneStep RT-PCR kit. The public sequencing data were trimmed at Q25 with fastp and processed into clonotypes with MiXCR by TCRdb, which kept only in-frame beta chains. Merged by CDR3 protein, the rows form single entries marked with the most common genes and DNA. The sample table shows 300,000 to 450,000 distinct CDR3 sequences, and roughly 25% are seen once. Clones ranked in the top ten supply 73% of the sample. The sample consisted of blood. The receptors stem from a man over 45 with Graves' hyperthyroidism.

V usage is TRBV28 and J usage is TRBJ2-7; 10 bases are a match to TRBD2. CDR1 is MDHEN, CDR2 SYDVKM, per germline. V shed 8 bases and J 5 bases; nucleotides not matched to a gene: 9. The CDR3 totals 14 residues. CDR3 bases: TGTGCCAGCGCTAGCGGGAGTTCTCGAAACGAGCAGTACTTC. Residues: CASASGSSRNEQYF.

The chain has TRBV5-1 and TRBJ1-1; TRBD1 matches at 10 bases. The V gene end was trimmed by 1 base and the J gene end by 4 bases; junction bases not matched to a gene: 7. CDR1 is SGHRS and CDR2 is YFSETQ in the germline V gene. This CDR3 has 16 residues. In nucleotides, the CDR3 is TGCGCCAGCAGCTTGAGGGGACAGGGGATTGGCACTGAAGCTTTCTTT. This codes for CASSLRGQGIGTEAFF. Supplemented by reference TRBV5-1 and TRBJ1-1, the full variable domain reads KAGVTQTPRYLIKTRGQQVTLSCSPISGHRSVSWYQQTPGQGLQFLFEYFSETQRNKGNFPGRFSGRQFSNSRSEMNVSTLELGDSALYLCASSLRGQGIGTEAFFGQGTRLTVV.

The V and J genes are TRBV5-1 and TRBJ2-1, with TRBD2 matching 10 bases. Losses at the gene ends were 1 base for V and 3 bases for J; bases not matched to a gene: 1. This CDR3 region has 15 residues. Germline CDR1 SGHRS, CDR2 YFSETQ. The CDR3 DNA reads as TGCGCCAGCAGCTTGTCTAGCGGGAGCTACAATGAGCAGTTCTTC. Its protein product is CASSLSSGSYNEQFF.

Concerning this clonotype: A much larger clone lies a single base off, so this may be a read error. V is TRBV27 and J is TRBJ2-1; 9 bases map to TRBD2. This CDR3 has 15 residues. Germline V gives CDR1 MNHEY, CDR2 SMNVEV (reference sequence). The CDR3 region has the DNA TGTGCCAGCAGTCCTACGGGACTAGCTTACAATGGGCAGTTCTTC. Amino acid sequence: CASSPTGLAYNGQFF.

The gene calls are TRBV2 and TRBJ2-2; 9 bases are a match to TRBD1. The CDR3 is 16 amino acids. Looked up from germline, CDR1 is SNHLY and CDR2 is FYNNEI. With V trimmed by 3 bases and J by 5 bases, 7 bases remained unmatched. The CDR3 sequence is CASSEGTGKGTGELFF. The CDR3 region has the DNA TGTGCCAGCAGTGAGGGGACAGGGAAGGGTACCGGGGAGCTGTTTTTT.

The V gene is TRBV3-1, the J gene TRBJ1-4; D remains ambiguous. V was trimmed by 3 bases and J by 10 bases, leaving 15 bases between them. The CDR3 is 14 residues long. Germline assignment: CDR1 LGHDT and CDR2 YNNKEL (reference sequence). This CDR3 is CASSHRAREGKLFF. In DNA form, the CDR3 reads TGTGCCAGCAGCCACCGAGCCCGAGAGGGAAAACTGTTTTTT.

This chain links TRBV6-5 with TRBJ2-1; D gene unclear. The CDR3 covers 16 residues. Between the trimmed V and J ends, which lost 0 bases and 2 bases, there was a span of 11 bases. CDR1 MNHEY and CDR2 SVGAGI come from the germline V gene. The CDR3, as DNA: TGTGCCAGCAGTTACTCCGTGGGTCTTACCTACAATGAGCAGTTCTTC. This sequence encodes CASSYSVGLTYNEQFF.

This clonotype was seen more than once but under ten times. The rearrangement links TRBV6-2 or TRBV6-3 to TRBJ1-5, with D possibly matching TRBD1 (5 bases). Between the trimmed V and J ends, which lost 2 bases and 7 bases, there was a span of 9 bases. This CDR3 has 13 amino acids. Germline V gene lookup returns CDR1 MNHEY and CDR2 SVGEGT. CDR3 in DNA: TGTGCCAGCAGTTACAGGGACGGGCAGCCCCAGCATTTT. Translated, it gives CASSYRDGQPQHF.

This clonotype turned up a few times. The chain has TRBV7-3 and TRBJ2-3; no clear D gene. The CDR3 is 13 residues long. In germline, CDR1 is SGHTA, CDR2 FQGTGA. V gave up 8 bases and J gave up 5 bases, with 14 bases separating them. CDR3 nucleotides: TGTGCCAGCTGGCCCAACGGTGGAGATACGCAGTATTTT. As protein: CASWPNGGDTQYF.

The V and J genes are TRBV11-3 and TRBJ2-7; 9 positions match TRBD1. The CDR3 loop spans 16 amino acids. Trimming cost V 5 bases and J 0 bases; bases outside gene matches: 8. CDR1 and CDR2 (germline): SGHNT, YENEEA. The DNA for the CDR3 is TGTGCCAGCAGCCACAAAAGACAGGGGGTCTCCTACGAGCAGTACTTC. Protein sequence: CASSHKRQGVSYEQYF.

The chain recombines TRBV29-1 with TRBJ1-1, with a tentative D call TRBD1 (5 bases). This CDR3 comprises 11 residues. V was trimmed by 0 bases and J by 11 bases, leaving 10 bases between them. The germline CDR1 and CDR2 sequences are SQVTM and ANQGSEA. The CDR3 sequence is CSVEDQGRAFF. DNA for the CDR3: TGCAGCGTTGAAGACCAGGGTAGGGCTTTCTTT. The whole variable domain, remainder taken from reference TRBV29-1 and TRBJ1-1, is SAVISQKPSRDICQRGTSLTIQCQVDSQVTMMFWYRQQPGQSLTLIATANQGSEATYESGFVIDKFPISRPNLTFSTLTVSNMSPEDSSIYLCSVEDQGRAFFGQGTRLTVV.

The chain uses TRBV6-2 or TRBV6-3 and TRBJ2-7; TRBD1 or TRBD2 may be the D gene (5 bases each). Germline loops: CDR1 MNHEY, CDR2 SVGEGT. The CDR3 is 13 amino acids. V gave up 10 bases and J gave up 2 bases, with 15 bases separating them. Here the CDR3 reads CATPVGVAYEQYF. The DNA of the CDR3 is TGTGCCACCCCCGTGGGGGTCGCCTACGAGCAGTACTTC.

The table lists this clonotype with many counts. The V gene is TRBV28, the J gene TRBJ1-5; D unclear. Trimming left V 6 bases short and J 0 bases short, with 15 bases between. The germline gives CDR1 MDHEN, CDR2 SYDVKM. This CDR3 contains 16 residues. The CDR3 DNA is TGTGCCAGCAGCCGAATGGGGATCAGTAGCAATCAGCCCCAGCATTTT. This gives the protein CASSRMGISSNQPQHF.

The sample holds a few counts of this clonotype. The chain is built from TRBV28 and TRBJ2-5; TRBD1 aligns across 9 bases. CDR3 length: 16 amino acids. V trimming: 4 bases; J trimming: 3 bases; junction bases outside the gene matches: 9. CDR1 is MDHEN and CDR2 is SYDVKM in the germline V gene. CDR3 sequence (DNA): TGTGCCAGCAGTTCATCGGGACAGGGTTTCAAAGAGACCCAGTACTTC. Translating gives CASSSSGQGFKETQYF. The entire variable domain, with the rest obtained from reference TRBV28 and TRBJ2-5, is as follows: DVKVTQSSRYLVKRTGEKVFLECVQDMDHENMFWYRQDPGLGLRLIYFSYDVKMKEKGDIPEGYSVSREKKERFSLILESASTNQTSMYLCASSSSGQGFKETQYFGPGTRLLVL.